Presented here are 22 T cell receptor beta chains from one specimen sequenced in a study of neoadjuvant nivolumab and ipilimumab in lung cancer. The data were produced by immunoSEQ multiplex PCR, yet TCRdb's version contains in-frame clones alone and is incomplete. The sample has about 30,000 clones, about 80% seen once. The sample consisted of tumor tissue, taken after neoadjuvant nivolumab, alone or with ipilimumab, at or shortly before surgery. The receptors were gathered from an adult with non-small cell lung cancer.

The gene calls are TRBV5-1 and TRBJ2-1; the match to TRBD1 covers 8 bases. This CDR3 is built from 13 residues. The V segment lost 4 bases and the J segment 5 bases; nucleotides outside the gene matches: 2. In germline, CDR1 is SGHRS, CDR2 YFSETQ. CDR3 loop: CASSLQGDNEQFF. In DNA form, the CDR3 reads TGCGCCAGCAGCCTACAGGGGGACAATGAGCAGTTCTTC.

The J gene is TRBJ2-3, the V gene TRBV7-2, with 9 bases fitting TRBD2. The CDR3 sequence is 16 residues long. Germline V lookup: CDR1 SGHTA, CDR2 FQGNSA. V dropped 3 bases and J dropped 4; count of bases not matched to a gene: 8. CDR3 in amino acids: CASSFIAGVGSDTQYF. The CDR3 DNA sequence: TGTGCCAGCAGCTTCATAGCGGGGGTAGGCTCAGATACGCAGTATTTT.

A word on this clone: A far larger clone lies a single base away; this is likely a read error. The sample holds other DNA sequences that translate to the same CDR3. The chain recombines TRBV7-9 with TRBJ1-1; D not certain. This CDR3 has 13 residues. The V and J ends lost 3 bases and 0 bases respectively, with 5 bases between them. Germline-derived CDR1 and CDR2 are SEHNR and FQNEAQ (reference sequence). CDR3 DNA sequence: TGTGCCAGCAGCTTGGAGCTGAACACTGAAGCTTTCTTT. Translation gives CASSLELNTEAFF.

The chain carries TRBV5-8 and TRBJ2-2, with 8 bases that match TRBD1. After removal of 4 bases from V and 4 bases from J, the junction contained 6 bases not matched to a gene. The CDR3 extends over 15 amino acids. Germline values: CDR1 SGHTS, CDR2 YDEGEE. In DNA, the CDR3 is TGTGCCAGCAGCCAAAGGACAGGGATCACCGGGGAGCTGTTTTTT. It specifies CASSQRTGITGELFF. The entire variable domain, with the rest obtained from reference TRBV5-8 and TRBJ2-2, is as follows: EAGVTQSPTHLIKTRGQQATLRCSPISGHTSVYWYQQALGLGLQFLLWYDEGEERNRGNFPPRFSGRQFPNYSSELNVNALELEDSALYLCASSQRTGITGELFFGEGSRLTVL.

The V call is TRBV2, the J call TRBJ1-2; D might be TRBD1 (5 bases). This CDR3 contains 14 residues. Trimming stripped 4 bases from V and 0 bases from J, with 9 bases between. Germline V gene lookup returns CDR1 SNHLY and CDR2 FYNNEI. CDR3 in DNA: TGTGCCAGCAGTGGGGACCGCGCTAACTATGGCTACACCTTC. As protein: CASSGDRANYGYTF.

The CDR3: CASSLAGPPDTQYF. CDR3 DNA: TGTGCCAGCAGCTTAGCGGGGCCTCCAGATACGCAGTATTTT. V is TRBV7-2 and J is TRBJ2-3; D perhaps matches TRBD1 (5 bases). Trimming took off 0 bases at V and 4 bases at J, with 8 bases between the two ends. CDR3 size: 14 residues. The germline CDR1 and CDR2 sequences are SGHTA and FQGNSA.

This clone was seen a few times. V usage is TRBV9 and J usage is TRBJ2-3, with D maybe TRBD2 (6 bases). Trimming pared 0 bases from V and 1 base from J, leaving 15 bases between. Germline V gene sequence: CDR1 SGDLS, CDR2 YYNGEE. CDR3 length: 17 residues. The CDR3 DNA is TGTGCCAGCAGCGTAGGCGGGGTCCTACCCGGCACAGATACGCAGTATTTT. This translates into CASSVGGVLPGTDTQYF.

The rearrangement joins TRBV5-6 to TRBJ2-5; D remains ambiguous. V was shortened by 1 base and J by 1 base, with 11 bases between the two germline ends. The germline V gene encodes CDR1 SGHDT and CDR2 YYEEEE. The CDR3 totals 15 residues. CDR3 nucleotide sequence: TGTGCCAGCAGCTTGAAAGCAGCTTCCCAAGAGACCCAGTACTTC. This gives the protein CASSLKAASQETQYF.

The J gene is TRBJ2-3, the V gene TRBV10-1, with 10 positions matching TRBD1. V lost 6 bases to trimming and J lost 1 base; unmatched junction nucleotides: 1. Per the germline V gene, CDR1 is WNHNN and CDR2 is SYGVQD (reference sequence). The CDR3 is 14 residues long. As DNA, the CDR3 is TGCGCCAGCAGGACAGGGGGCTGCACAGATACGCAGTATTTT. As protein: CASRTGGCTDTQYF.

This clone was seen once. The chain combines TRBV5-4 with TRBJ2-7; possible D gene TRBD2, 6 bases. The V and J ends lost 1 base and 3 bases respectively, with 8 bases between them. The CDR3 contains 13 residues. Germline CDR1 reads SGHNT; CDR2 reads YYREEE (reference sequence). CDR3 residues: CASSLHGGYEQYF. CDR3 DNA sequence: TGTGCCAGCAGCTTGCACGGGGGCTACGAGCAGTACTTC.

The V gene is TRBV6-1, the J gene TRBJ2-7; TRBD1 agrees at 9 bases. The CDR3 covers 15 residues. Germline trimming cut 0 bases from V and 3 bases from J; bases unmatched to any gene: 3. Germline V gene sequence: CDR1 MNHNS, CDR2 SASEGT. CDR3 in amino acids: CASSEAGTGSYEQYF. The CDR3 DNA reads TGTGCCAGCAGTGAAGCTGGGACAGGGAGCTACGAGCAGTACTTC.

The chain links TRBV5-1 to TRBJ2-7, with TRBD2 matching 8 bases. This CDR3 has 14 residues. The V gene's germline CDR1 is SGHRS and CDR2 YFSETQ. With V trimmed by 3 bases and J by 5 bases, 7 bases remained unmatched. The CDR3 sequence is CASSSGGAGHEQYF. The CDR3 DNA reads as TGCGCCAGCAGCTCCGGGGGGGCCGGCCACGAGCAGTACTTC.

This clone was detected a few times. This sequence joins TRBV11-2 and TRBJ2-6; D remains ambiguous. Trimming took 5 bases from V and 5 from J, leaving 13 bases between them. CDR3 length: 15 residues. Germline assignment: CDR1 SGHAT and CDR2 FQNNGV. The CDR3 is CASSALDARANVLTF. In DNA, the CDR3 is TGTGCCAGCAGCGCTCTGGATGCGAGGGCCAACGTCCTGACTTTC. Full variable domain (outside the CDR3, taken from reference TRBV11-2 and TRBJ2-6): EAGVAQSPRYKIIEKRQSVAFWCNPISGHATLYWYQQILGQGPKLLIQFQNNGVVDDSQLPKDRFSAERLKGVDSTLKIQPAKLEDSAVYLCASSALDARANVLTFGAGSRLTVL.

This sequence joins TRBV6-5 and TRBJ2-7, with D uncertain. CDR1 and CDR2 (germline): MNHEY, SVGAGI. This CDR3 has 13 residues. Trimming left V 5 bases short and J 1 base short, with 9 bases between. CDR3 loop: CASSRLGSYEQYF. CDR3 nucleotides: TGTGCCAGCAGTCGTCTCGGGTCCTACGAGCAGTACTTC.

The rearrangement joins TRBV7-9 to TRBJ1-2; D remains ambiguous. Germline CDR1 reads SEHNR; CDR2 reads FQNEAQ (reference sequence). The V end was cut by 7 bases, the J end by 6 bases, with 9 bases between. The CDR3 has 11 amino acids. The DNA of the CDR3 is TGTGCCAGCACTACCTCAAATGGCTACACCTTC. As protein: CASTTSNGYTF.

The rearrangement joins TRBV18 to TRBJ1-4; 9 bases map to TRBD1. Trimming cost V 6 bases and J 10 bases; bases outside gene matches: 12. Germline V gene lookup returns CDR1 KGHSH and CDR2 LQKENI. This CDR3 spans 15 amino acids. For the CDR3, the DNA is TGTGCCAGCTCCCCATGGGGACAGGGTGACTCAAAACTGTTTTTT. The encoded protein is CASSPWGQGDSKLFF.

The chain combines TRBV11-2 with TRBJ2-2; D is possibly TRBD1 (6 bases). This CDR3 has 13 amino acids. Germline V gene sequence: CDR1 SGHAT, CDR2 FQNNGV. Trimming pared 6 bases from V and 5 bases from J, leaving 10 bases between. The CDR3 coding sequence is TGTGCCAGCAGTTACAGGGTTACCGGGGAGCTGTTTTTT. Encoded protein: CASSYRVTGELFF.

The V gene is TRBV6-1, the J gene TRBJ2-3, with 7 bases that match TRBD1. The germline gives CDR1 MNHNS, CDR2 SASEGT. The CDR3 has 14 residues. Trimming took 6 bases from V and 3 from J; bases not matched to a gene: 6. Here the CDR3 reads CASRQQGRTDTQYF. CDR3 nucleotides: TGTGCCAGCAGACAACAGGGGCGAACAGATACGCAGTATTTT.

This clone came up a few times. The chain links TRBV27 to TRBJ2-7, with 7 bases aligning to TRBD1. V lost 4 bases and J lost 6; bases outside the gene matches: 3. Germline V gene data show CDR1 as MNHEY and CDR2 as SMNVEV (reference sequence). The CDR3 has 12 residues. CDR3 coding DNA: TGTGCCAGCAGTTACAGGGGTGCCGAGCAGTACTTC. It codes for CASSYRGAEQYF.

The chain is built from TRBV11-2 and TRBJ2-5; perhaps TRBD2 as D (6 bases). Per the germline V gene, CDR1 is SGHAT and CDR2 is FQNNGV. V was clipped by 5 bases and J by 2 bases, with 15 bases between them. CDR3 length: 15 residues. The CDR3 bases are TGTGCCAGCAGCCCGAGGGCGGGGATACAAGAGACCCAGTACTTC. Residues: CASSPRAGIQETQYF.

The chain joins TRBV5-6 to TRBJ1-6; a weak D match, TRBD1 (5 bases). CDR3 length: 13 residues. CDR1 is SGHDT and CDR2 is YYEEEE in the germline V gene. V gave up 4 bases and J gave up 11 bases, with 13 bases separating them. In DNA form, the CDR3 reads TGTGCCAGCAGCCGAGGGGCCGTTACACCCCTCCACTTT. Translation: CASSRGAVTPLHF. The variable domain in full, completed from reference TRBV5-6 and TRBJ1-6, reads DAGVTQSPTHLIKTRGQQVTLRCSPKSGHDTVSWYQQALGQGPQFIFQYYEEEERQRGNFPDRFSGHQFPNYSSELNVNALLLGDSALYLCASSRGAVTPLHFGNGTRLTVT.

The V call is TRBV7-9, the J call TRBJ2-2, with 8 bases aligning to TRBD1. Germline CDR1 and CDR2: SEHNR and FQNEAQ (reference sequence). The CDR3 has 15 residues. Trimming cost V 5 bases and J 4 bases; bases outside gene matches: 6. The CDR3 DNA reads as TGTGCCAGCAGCCCGATGGGACAGGCCACCGGGGAGCTGTTTTTT. Translating it yields CASSPMGQATGELFF.